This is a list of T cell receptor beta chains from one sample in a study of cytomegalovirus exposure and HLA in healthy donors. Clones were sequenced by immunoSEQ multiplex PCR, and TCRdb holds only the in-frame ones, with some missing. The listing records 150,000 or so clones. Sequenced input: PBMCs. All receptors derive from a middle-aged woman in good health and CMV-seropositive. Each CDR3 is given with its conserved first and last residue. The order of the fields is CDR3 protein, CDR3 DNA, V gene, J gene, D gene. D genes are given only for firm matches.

cdr3_aa: CASSLGLAGEADTQYF; cdr3_nt: TGCGCCAGCAGCTTGGGGCTAGCGGGAGAAGCAGATACGCAGTATTTT; v_call: TRBV5-1; j_call: TRBJ2-3; d_call: TRBD2
cdr3_aa: CASSELAGSYNEQFF; cdr3_nt: TGTGCCAGCAGCGAACTAGCGGGGTCCTACAATGAGCAGTTCTTC; v_call: TRBV6-4; j_call: TRBJ2-1; d_call: TRBD2
cdr3_aa: CASSQEDLSGRGSYNEQFF; cdr3_nt: TGTGCCAGCAGCCAAGAGGATCTTAGCGGGAGGGGCTCCTACAATGAGCAGTTCTTC; v_call: TRBV4-2; j_call: TRBJ2-1; d_call: TRBD2
cdr3_aa: CASSPTGRVAHEQYF; cdr3_nt: TGTGCCAGCAGTCCGACGGGGAGGGTGGCGCACGAGCAGTACTTC; v_call: TRBV28; j_call: TRBJ2-7; d_call: TRBD2
cdr3_aa: CASSIGMNTEAFF; cdr3_nt: TGTGCCAGTAGCATCGGGATGAACACTGAAGCTTTCTTT; v_call: TRBV19; j_call: TRBJ1-1; d_call: -
cdr3_aa: CASSERWAGGPGETQYF; cdr3_nt: TGTGCCAGCAGTGAAAGGTGGGCGGGAGGGCCGGGGGAGACCCAGTACTTC; v_call: TRBV6-1; j_call: TRBJ2-5; d_call: TRBD2
cdr3_aa: CASSSQTTGGYLHF; cdr3_nt: TGTGCCAGCAGCTCCCAAACGACAGGGGGCTACCTCCACTTT; v_call: TRBV7-8; j_call: TRBJ1-6; d_call: TRBD1
cdr3_aa: CASSVTGYEQYF; cdr3_nt: TGTGCCAGCAGTGTGACAGGCTACGAGCAGTACTTC; v_call: TRBV6-1; j_call: TRBJ2-7; d_call: -
cdr3_aa: CASSQEQGAGVTGELFF; cdr3_nt: TGTGCCAGCAGCCAAGAACAGGGGGCGGGGGTCACCGGGGAGCTGTTTTTT; v_call: TRBV4-2; j_call: TRBJ2-2; d_call: TRBD1
cdr3_aa: CASSVGSGQGRSSYNEQFF; cdr3_nt: TGTGCCAGCAGCGTAGGCAGCGGACAGGGGCGAAGCTCCTACAATGAGCAGTTCTTC; v_call: TRBV9; j_call: TRBJ2-1; d_call: TRBD1
cdr3_aa: CASSLRASGRDNEQFF; cdr3_nt: TGTGCCAGCAGTCTCCGGGCTAGCGGGAGGGACAATGAGCAGTTCTTC; v_call: TRBV27; j_call: TRBJ2-1; d_call: TRBD2
cdr3_aa: CSVPVGGRQETQYF; cdr3_nt: TGCAGCGTACCAGTTGGAGGGAGGCAAGAGACCCAGTACTTC; v_call: TRBV29-1; j_call: TRBJ2-5; d_call: -
cdr3_aa: CASSIWSKGGTGELFF; cdr3_nt: TGTGCCAGTAGTATTTGGAGTAAAGGGGGCACCGGGGAGCTGTTTTTT; v_call: TRBV19; j_call: TRBJ2-2; d_call: -
cdr3_aa: CASSILSGGGPAEQFF; cdr3_nt: TGTGCCAGTAGTATTCTCTCCGGGGGAGGGCCGGCTGAGCAGTTCTTC; v_call: TRBV19; j_call: TRBJ2-1; d_call: TRBD2
cdr3_aa: CATSRDRFYEQYF; cdr3_nt: TGTGCCACCAGCAGAGATCGGTTCTACGAGCAGTACTTC; v_call: TRBV15; j_call: TRBJ2-7; d_call: -
cdr3_aa: CASSYIGTGIYEQYF; cdr3_nt: TGTGCCAGCAGTTACATCGGGACAGGGATTTACGAGCAGTACTTC; v_call: TRBV6-5; j_call: TRBJ2-7; d_call: TRBD1
cdr3_aa: CASSESGSYEQYF; cdr3_nt: TGCGCCAGCAGTGAGTCGGGCAGTTACGAGCAGTACTTC; v_call: TRBV10-1; j_call: TRBJ2-7; d_call: -
cdr3_aa: CASSLKLAGGSTGELFF; cdr3_nt: TGTGCCAGCAGCTTGAAACTAGCGGGAGGTTCCACCGGGGAGCTGTTTTTT; v_call: TRBV5-4; j_call: TRBJ2-2; d_call: TRBD2
cdr3_aa: CASSPSAGTGELFF; cdr3_nt: TGTGCCAGCAGCCCTAGCGCGGGAACCGGGGAGCTGTTTTTT; v_call: TRBV7-2; j_call: TRBJ2-2; d_call: -
cdr3_aa: CASSYSSPQYF; cdr3_nt: TGTGCCAGCAGTTACTCTAGCCCCCAGTACTTC; v_call: TRBV6-5; j_call: TRBJ2-5; d_call: -
cdr3_aa: CAWSQGKETQYF; cdr3_nt: TGTGCCTGGAGCCAGGGGAAAGAGACCCAGTACTTC; v_call: TRBV30; j_call: TRBJ2-5; d_call: -
cdr3_aa: CASSPSSSYNEQFF; cdr3_nt: TGTGCCAGCAGCCCGAGTAGCTCCTACAATGAGCAGTTCTTC; v_call: TRBV27; j_call: TRBJ2-1; d_call: -
cdr3_aa: CASSLRDMTTDTQYF; cdr3_nt: TGTGCCAGTAGTCTCCGGGATATGACCACAGATACGCAGTATTTT; v_call: TRBV19; j_call: TRBJ2-3; d_call: -
cdr3_aa: CASSENLGTGGYEQYF; cdr3_nt: TGTGCCAGCAGTGAAAACCTCGGGACAGGGGGCTACGAGCAGTACTTC; v_call: TRBV6-1; j_call: TRBJ2-7; d_call: TRBD1
cdr3_aa: CASSDRGVHEQYF; cdr3_nt: TGTGCCAGCAGTGACAGGGGTGTCCACGAGCAGTACTTC; v_call: TRBV6-1; j_call: TRBJ2-7; d_call: -
cdr3_aa: CASSFSGRARFYEQYF; cdr3_nt: TGTGCCAGCAGTTTTAGCGGGAGGGCCAGGTTCTACGAGCAGTACTTC; v_call: TRBV6-5; j_call: TRBJ2-7; d_call: TRBD2
cdr3_aa: CASGRGQETQYF; cdr3_nt: TGTGCCAGCGGGAGGGGTCAAGAGACCCAGTACTTC; v_call: TRBV28; j_call: TRBJ2-5; d_call: TRBD2
cdr3_aa: CASSLSEIYGYTF; cdr3_nt: TGTGCCAGCAGTTTATCAGAAATCTATGGCTACACCTTC; v_call: TRBV28; j_call: TRBJ1-2; d_call: -
cdr3_aa: CASSLGWGEETQYF; cdr3_nt: TGTGCCAGCAGCTTGGGCTGGGGAGAAGAGACCCAGTACTTC; v_call: TRBV5-6; j_call: TRBJ2-5; d_call: -
cdr3_aa: CSVEGGHTEAFF; cdr3_nt: TGCAGCGTTGAAGGCGGGCACACTGAAGCTTTCTTT; v_call: TRBV29-1; j_call: TRBJ1-1; d_call: -
cdr3_aa: CASSLAGETQYF; cdr3_nt: TGCGCCAGCAGCTTGGCGGGAGAGACCCAGTACTTC; v_call: TRBV5-1; j_call: TRBJ2-5; d_call: -
cdr3_aa: CASRTGALNTGELFF; cdr3_nt: TGTGCCAGCAGGACAGGGGCCTTGAACACCGGGGAGCTGTTTTTT; v_call: TRBV6-1; j_call: TRBJ2-2; d_call: TRBD1
cdr3_aa: CAINSGTSNEQYF; cdr3_nt: TGTGCCATTAACTCCGGGACTTCAAACGAGCAGTACTTC; v_call: TRBV10-3; j_call: TRBJ2-7; d_call: -
cdr3_aa: CATSRIQGSRNQPQHF; cdr3_nt: TGTGCCACCAGCAGAATTCAGGGATCCCGGAATCAGCCCCAGCATTTT; v_call: TRBV15; j_call: TRBJ1-5; d_call: -
cdr3_aa: CASSWGTGFGDTQYF; cdr3_nt: TGTGCCAGCAGCTGGGGTACAGGGTTTGGAGATACGCAGTATTTT; v_call: TRBV7-8; j_call: TRBJ2-3; d_call: -
cdr3_aa: CASSLETGYTEAFF; cdr3_nt: TGCGCCAGCAGCTTGGAGACGGGGTACACTGAAGCTTTCTTT; v_call: TRBV5-1; j_call: TRBJ1-1; d_call: -